These 9 T cell receptor beta chains were sequenced from one sample in a study of blood T cell repertoires in COVID-19. Sequenced by immunoSEQ multiplex PCR; TCRdb stores in-frame clones only, minus some. The sample yields a few hundred thousand clones, about 91% seen once. The sequenced sample was peripheral blood. Source of these receptors: a young adult with COVID-19, enrolled during active disease.

This sequence joins TRBV10-2 and TRBJ2-7; 10 nucleotides match TRBD2. The CDR3 contains 15 residues. Germline V CDR1 and CDR2: WSHSY, SAAADI. With 6 bases clipped from V and 5 bases from J, the junction kept 10 bases outside the gene matches. Written as DNA, the CDR3 is TGCGCCAGCAGGGAGCGGGAGGGCCGGATGAACGAGCAGTACTTC. Its protein is CASREREGRMNEQYF.

This rearrangement joins TRBV19 to TRBJ2-1, with 10 bases aligning to TRBD2. Trimming at V came to 9 bases and at J to 1 base, leaving 15 bases not matched to a gene. The germline CDR1 and CDR2 sequences are LNHDA and SQIVND (reference sequence). CDR3 size: 18 residues. DNA of the CDR3: TGTGCCAGCCCCGGGTCAGCGGGAGGGCCCGGGTCCTACAATGAGCAGTTCTTC. This encodes CASPGSAGGPGSYNEQFF. Full variable domain (remainder filled in from reference TRBV19 and TRBJ2-1): DGGITQSPKYLFRKEGQNVTLSCEQNLNHDAMYWYRQDPGQGLRLIYYSQIVNDFQKGDIAEGYSVSREKKESFPLTVTSAQKNPTAFYLCASPGSAGGPGSYNEQFFGPGTRLTVL.

This chain links TRBV19 with TRBJ2-1, with 7 bases aligning to TRBD1. V was pared by 3 bases and J by 0 bases, with 17 bases of the junction left unmatched. The CDR3 length is 20 residues. Looked up from germline, CDR1 is LNHDA and CDR2 is SQIVND (reference sequence). The CDR3 region is CASSIFEGAYDFDSYNEQFF. CDR3 nucleotides: TGTGCCAGTAGTATTTTCGAGGGGGCTTACGATTTCGACTCCTACAATGAGCAGTTCTTC.

The table lists this clone with a few counts. V is TRBV5-8 and J is TRBJ1-2; TRBD1 is a possible D gene (6 bases). Trimming shortened V by 6 bases and J by 7 bases, and 10 bases separated the two germline ends. This CDR3 contains 11 residues. Per germline, CDR1 SGHTS and CDR2 YDEGEE. The CDR3 coding sequence is TGTGCCAGCACTCAGGGGCCTGGCTACACCTTC. It codes for CASTQGPGYTF.

The rearrangement links TRBV7-3 to TRBJ2-1, with 9 bases identical to TRBD2. V trimming: 2 bases; J trimming: 8 bases; junction bases outside the gene matches: 10. Per the germline V gene, CDR1 is SGHTA and CDR2 is FQGTGA. The CDR3 has 16 amino acids. CDR3 nucleotide sequence: TGTGCCAGCAGCTTAGCCCGTCTAGCGGGGCCCCATGAGCAGTTCTTC. Its translation is CASSLARLAGPHEQFF.

The rearrangement uses TRBV2 and TRBJ2-5; D ambiguous. The CDR3 is 12 residues long. The germline gives CDR1 SNHLY, CDR2 FYNNEI. V was clipped by 2 bases and J by 4 bases, with 5 bases between them. CDR3 residues: CASSESRETQYF. CDR3 nucleotides: TGTGCCAGCAGTGAATCCCGAGAGACCCAGTACTTC.

This clone was counted a few times. The rearrangement joins TRBV4-1 to TRBJ1-4; D possibly corresponds to TRBD1 (6 bases). V lost 5 bases, J lost 9 bases, and 19 bases lay in between. The CDR3 spans 15 residues. In germline, CDR1 is MGHRA, CDR2 YSYEKL. The CDR3 DNA reads TGCGCCAGCAGCGTCGGGGGGCAGAGTGAAAAAAAACTGTTTTTT. Translated, it gives CASSVGGQSEKKLFF.

V usage is TRBV6-1 and J usage is TRBJ1-2, with TRBD1 identical over 7 bases. The CDR3 runs to 15 residues. V trimming: 7 bases; J trimming: 0 bases; junction bases outside the gene matches: 8. Germline V gives CDR1 MNHNS, CDR2 SASEGT. The CDR3, as DNA: TGTGCCAGCACCGGGGGACAGCTGGCTAACTATGGCTACACCTTC. As protein: CASTGGQLANYGYTF.

The chain is built from TRBV19 and TRBJ1-5; 8 bases are shared with TRBD1. The CDR3 runs to 15 residues. Germline V gene data show CDR1 as LNHDA and CDR2 as SQIVND (reference sequence). The ends lost 3 bases at V and 6 bases at J; junction bases unmatched: 7. CDR3 sequence (DNA): TGTGCCAGTAGTATTGGTTCAGGGGGCGGTCAGCCCCAGCATTTT. It specifies CASSIGSGGGQPQHF.